These 2 T cell receptor beta chains came from one sample sequenced in a study of blood T cell repertoires in COVID-19 (dated by TCRdb to 2018 to 2020). Library generation was performed with the immunoSEQ multiplex PCR assay. TCRdb mirrors the immuneACCESS table, restricted to in-frame sequences. Some clones are absent from its copies; in checked studies, under half trace to an unresolved V gene, and the reason for the others is unknown. This sample is represented by around 440,000 clones; approximately 90% of them were singletons. Approximately 12% of the sample rests with the top ten. Sequencing was performed on peripheral blood. These receptors were obtained from a woman aged 45-59 years with COVID-19, enrolled during active disease.

The CDR3 coding sequence is TGTGCCAGCAGCTTAGTCCGGGAGACCCAGTACTTC. Translating gives CASSLVRETQYF. The chain is built from TRBV11-2 and TRBJ2-5; D gene unclear. CDR1 and CDR2 (germline): SGHAT, FQNNGV. There are 12 residues in the CDR3. V dropped 1 base and J dropped 5 bases, with 5 bases sitting between them.

The gene calls are TRBV19 and TRBJ2-7, with D possibly matching TRBD2 (5 bases). Germline lookup yields CDR1 LNHDA and CDR2 SQIVND (reference sequence). V lost 5 bases, J lost 2 bases, and 19 bases lay in between. This CDR3 is 16 amino acids long. Here the CDR3 DNA reads TGTGCCAGTAGTTCTGAGGGTACAGCCCCTCCCTACGAGCAGTACTTC. Translation gives CASSSEGTAPPYEQYF.